A selection of T cell receptor beta chains follows, all from one sample in a study of T cell changes during pregnancy in multiple sclerosis. The protocol was immunoSEQ multiplex PCR, while the TCRdb copy is restricted to in-frame clones and leaves out a portion. This sample has some 60,000 clones, with approximately 90% found just once. This specimen was CD4+ T cells from peripheral blood mononuclear cells, taken in the third trimester of pregnancy. Receptor source: a female donor with multiple sclerosis, enrolled in a pregnancy study. CDR3s include the opening cysteine and the closing phenylalanine or tryptophan. The order of the fields is D gene, J gene, V gene, clone size, CDR3 DNA, CDR3 protein. D genes are given only for firm matches. Size tells how often a clone was seen (once, few, many) or the class of an expanded clone, and some rows leave it out.

.,TRBJ2-7,TRBV9,few,TGTGCCAGCAGCGTAGGATGGGACACATACGAGCAGTACTTC,CASSVGWDTYEQYF
TRBD1,TRBJ1-2,TRBV5-1,.,TGCGCCAGCCGACAGGGAAACTATGGCTACACCTTC,CASRQGNYGYTF
.,TRBJ1-1,TRBV30,.,TGTGCCTGGACTCAAGGGACACCGAACACTGAAGCTTTCTTT,CAWTQGTPNTEAFF
TRBD1,TRBJ2-3,TRBV11-3,few,TGTGCCAGCAGCCAGAGACAGGGGACAGATACGCAGTATTTT,CASSQRQGTDTQYF
.,TRBJ2-1,TRBV5-5,.,TGTGCCAGCAGCTTGCCAGGATGGGAGCAGTTCTTC,CASSLPGWEQFF
TRBD2,TRBJ2-5,TRBV19,.,TGTGCCAGTAACGGTCTAGCGGGAAAGACCCAGTACTTC,CASNGLAGKTQYF
.,TRBJ2-2,TRBV7-8,.,TGTGCCAGCAGCTTACGGACTGGCGTCGGTGGCGGGGAGCTGTTTTTT,CASSLRTGVGGGELFF
TRBD1,TRBJ2-5,TRBV15,.,TGTGCCACCAGCACCGGGACAGGGGTCGTAGAGACCCAGTACTTC,CATSTGTGVVETQYF
.,TRBJ2-3,TRBV15,.,TGTGCCACCAGCAGAGCGGGGGAGCACGGCGATACGCAGTATTTT,CATSRAGEHGDTQYF
.,TRBJ2-7,TRBV19,.,TGTGCCAGTAGAGCCTTAAGCGGGCCGACCTACGAGCAGTACTTC,CASRALSGPTYEQYF
.,TRBJ1-3,TRBV18,once,TGTGCCAGCTCACCCCACTCCCCGGGGTCGGCTGGAAACACCATATATTTT,CASSPHSPGSAGNTIYF
TRBD1,TRBJ1-2,TRBV6-5,.,TGTGCCAGCAGTGCAGGGGGCTGGGACTATGGCTACACCTTC,CASSAGGWDYGYTF
.,TRBJ1-1,TRBV7-9,.,TGTGCCAGCAGCGTTACGGACACTGAAGCTTTCTTT,CASSVTDTEAFF
.,TRBJ2-3,TRBV7-8,.,TGTGCCAGCAGCTCCACCGGGGATACGCAGTATTTT,CASSSTGDTQYF
.,TRBJ1-4,TRBV9,.,TGTGCCAGCAGCGTAGATTCTGAGGAAAAACTGTTTTTT,CASSVDSEEKLFF